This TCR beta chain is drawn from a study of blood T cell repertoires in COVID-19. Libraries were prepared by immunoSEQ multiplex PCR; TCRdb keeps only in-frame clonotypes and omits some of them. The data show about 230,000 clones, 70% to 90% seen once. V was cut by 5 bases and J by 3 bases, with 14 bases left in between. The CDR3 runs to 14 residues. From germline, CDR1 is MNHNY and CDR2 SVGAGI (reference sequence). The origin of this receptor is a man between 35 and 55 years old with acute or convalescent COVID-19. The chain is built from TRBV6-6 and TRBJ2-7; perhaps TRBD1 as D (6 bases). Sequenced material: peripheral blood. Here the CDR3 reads CASSPPDSNYEQYF. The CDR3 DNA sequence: TGTGCCAGCAGTCCCCCGGACAGCAACTACGAGCAGTACTTC.